These 27 T cell receptor beta chains were sequenced from one sample in a study of shared clonotypes between healthy human individuals. Assay used: immunoSEQ multiplex PCR; TCRdb lists only in-frame clones, some missing. The sample records over a million clones, 78% being singletons. The sample consisted of memory CD4+ T cells from PBMCs. The subset here: CD45RA-negative fraction. These receptors all stem from a man in his late teens or twenties in good health. Some clones in this sample may be carry-over from other donors' samples.

V usage is TRBV7-9 and J usage is TRBJ2-1; tentative D call: TRBD2 (6 bases). CDR3 size: 16 residues. Germline loops: CDR1 SEHNR, CDR2 FQNEAQ (reference sequence). Trimming removed 2 bases from V and 1 base from J, with 12 bases in between. The CDR3 nucleotides are TGTGCCAGCAGCTTAAAGGCGGGATCGTCCTACAATGAGCAGTTCTTC. As protein: CASSLKAGSSYNEQFF.

The chain recombines TRBV10-3 with TRBJ1-2; tentative D call: TRBD1 (6 bases). Trimming took off 5 bases at V and 6 bases at J, with 13 bases between the two ends. From germline, CDR1 is ENHRY and CDR2 SYGVKD. This CDR3 has 13 residues. CDR3 region: CAISPTGGHGYTF. Here the CDR3 DNA reads TGTGCCATCAGTCCGACAGGAGGGCATGGCTACACCTTC.

This chain links TRBV11-3 with TRBJ2-2; tentative D call: TRBD1 (6 bases). This CDR3 region has 15 residues. CDR1 and CDR2 from the germline V gene are SGHNT and YENEEA. V gave up 5 bases and J gave up 6 bases, with 16 bases separating them. The DNA of the CDR3 is TGTGCCAGCAGCCTCAGGGGAAAAGGGGCCGGGGAGCTGTTTTTT. This translates into CASSLRGKGAGELFF.

This clone showed up just a few times. The gene calls are TRBV7-9 and TRBJ1-1; D unclear. The CDR3 covers 14 residues. Germline loops: CDR1 SEHNR, CDR2 FQNEAQ (reference sequence). With 9 bases removed from V and 1 base from J, the gap between germline ends came to 15 bases. CDR3 residues: CASSNEVANTEAFF. The CDR3 DNA follows: TGTGCCAGTTCGAACGAAGTGGCGAACACTGAAGCTTTCTTT.

The rearrangement joins TRBV9 to TRBJ1-1, with D uncertain. CDR1 SGDLS and CDR2 YYNGEE come from the germline V gene. This CDR3 region has 13 residues. Trimming took 3 bases from V and 5 from J, leaving 11 bases between them. In DNA form, the CDR3 reads TGTGCCAGCAGCGGCACGACCGGGACTGAAGCTTTCTTT. This sequence encodes CASSGTTGTEAFF.

This chain links TRBV15 with TRBJ2-3; 7 bases are a match to TRBD1. This CDR3 spans 16 amino acids. CDR1 LNHNV and CDR2 YYDKDF come from the germline V gene (reference sequence). V was pared by 1 base and J by 0 bases, with 4 bases of the junction left unmatched. CDR3 loop: CATSRVKGASTDTQYF. The DNA of the CDR3 is TGTGCCACCAGCAGAGTGAAGGGGGCTAGCACAGATACGCAGTATTTT.

The genes are TRBV11-2 and TRBJ2-1, with 11 bases lining up with TRBD2. Germline CDR1 SGHAT, CDR2 FQNNGV. This CDR3 has 17 amino acids. The V gene end was trimmed by 5 bases and the J gene end by 2 bases; junction bases not matched to a gene: 8. CDR3 protein: CASSRAPSGRTYNEQFF. CDR3 bases: TGTGCCAGCAGCCGGGCCCCTAGCGGGAGGACCTACAATGAGCAGTTCTTC. The full variable domain, in which reference TRBV11-2 and TRBJ2-1 provide the parts outside the CDR3, is EAGVAQSPRYKIIEKRQSVAFWCNPISGHATLYWYQQILGQGPKLLIQFQNNGVVDDSQLPKDRFSAERLKGVDSTLKIQPAKLEDSAVYLCASSRAPSGRTYNEQFFGPGTRLTVL.

This chain uses TRBV5-1 with TRBJ2-7, with a tentative D call TRBD2 (6 bases). Germline V gives CDR1 SGHRS, CDR2 YFSETQ. V lost 4 bases and J lost 3, with 14 bases in between. CDR3 length: 14 amino acids. CDR3: CASSPGTPGYEQYF. The CDR3 DNA reads TGCGCCAGCAGCCCCGGGACTCCCGGCTACGAGCAGTACTTC.

The rearrangement uses TRBV4-3 and TRBJ2-2, with 8 bases fitting TRBD1. CDR1 and CDR2 (germline): LGHNA, YSLEER. The CDR3 sequence is 16 residues long. J was trimmed by 1 base and V by 3 bases; bases with no gene match: 4. CDR3 in DNA: TGCGCCAGCAGCCACTCAGGGGGCAAGAACACCGGGGAGCTGTTTTTT. Encoded protein: CASSHSGGKNTGELFF.

The CDR3 nucleotides are TGTGCCAGCAGCTGGGGACAAGCGGATACGCAGTATTTT. It translates to CASSWGQADTQYF. The chain carries TRBV5-6 and TRBJ2-3; a possible D gene is TRBD1 (6 bases). The germline V gene has CDR1 SGHDT and CDR2 YYEEEE. V was pared by 3 bases and J by 6 bases, with 11 bases between. This CDR3 is built from 13 residues.

This clone occurred a few times. This chain connects TRBV7-2 to TRBJ2-7; 9 positions match TRBD2. Germline trimming cut 1 base from V and 3 bases from J; bases unmatched to any gene: 10. The CDR3 spans 17 residues. Germline values: CDR1 SGHTA, CDR2 FQGNSA. This CDR3 reads CASSLGGSGRGNYEQYF. DNA of the CDR3: TGTGCCAGCAGCTTAGGTGGTAGCGGGAGAGGGAACTACGAGCAGTACTTC.

The chain joins TRBV6-6 to TRBJ2-2, with D perhaps assigned TRBD1 or TRBD2 (5 bases each). Germline CDR1 is MNHNY and CDR2 is SVGAGI (reference sequence). The CDR3 has 13 amino acids. Between the trimmed V and J ends, which lost 10 bases and 3 bases, there was a span of 12 bases. This chain's CDR3 is CATKRGDTGELFF. For the CDR3, the DNA is TGTGCCACCAAGCGAGGGGACACCGGGGAGCTGTTTTTT.

The chain links TRBV7-3 to TRBJ2-1; the D gene is possibly TRBD1 (6 bases). The length of the CDR3 is 14 residues. The ends were cut back, 5 bases at V and 2 bases at J, with 10 bases in the middle. CDR1 is SGHTA and CDR2 is FQGTGA in the germline V gene. The DNA for the CDR3 is TGTGCCAGCAGCCTAGGGGACACCTACAATGAGCAGTTCTTC. This gives the protein CASSLGDTYNEQFF.

This sequence joins TRBV28 and TRBJ2-1, with D possibly being TRBD2 (6 bases). Trimming removed 5 bases from V and 8 bases from J, with 10 bases in between. Germline loops: CDR1 MDHEN, CDR2 SYDVKM. The CDR3 contains 12 residues. The CDR3 protein is CASSPIADEQFF. The CDR3 DNA is TGTGCCAGCAGTCCTATAGCGGATGAGCAGTTCTTC.

The chain combines TRBV4-2 with TRBJ2-3, with TRBD2 matching over 12 bases. The V gene's germline CDR1 is LGHNA and CDR2 YNFKEQ. This CDR3 is built from 17 residues. The V gene end was trimmed by 1 base and the J gene end by 6 bases; junction bases not matched to a gene: 8. The chain's CDR3 is CASSQGQTSGREDTQYF. The CDR3 DNA reads TGTGCCAGCAGCCAAGGTCAGACTAGCGGGAGAGAGGATACGCAGTATTTT.

Concerning this clone: The junction departs from the called germline gene at one end, perhaps through a read error. Written as DNA, the CDR3 is TGTGCCAGCCGCTTTGGGTCGCAAGAGACCCAGTACTTC. Amino acid sequence: CASRFGSQETQYF. The V and J genes are TRBV7-9 and TRBJ2-5; D is uncertain. The length of the CDR3 is 13 residues. From germline, CDR1 is SEHNR and CDR2 FQNEAQ (reference sequence).

CDR3 amino acids: CASSLSGSPPNYGYTF. The CDR3 coding sequence is TGTGCCAGCAGTTTGTCGGGGTCCCCCCCTAACTATGGCTACACCTTC. The rearrangement uses TRBV28 and TRBJ1-2; D not certain. The germline V and J ends were trimmed by 3 bases and 0 bases, with 14 bases remaining between them. This CDR3 is built from 16 residues. CDR1 MDHEN and CDR2 SYDVKM come from the germline V gene.

The chain is built from TRBV5-1 and TRBJ2-7, with 9 positions matching TRBD1. V gave up 3 bases and J gave up 5 bases; unmatched junction bases: 9. Germline CDR1 and CDR2: SGHRS and YFSETQ. This CDR3 has 15 residues. In DNA form, the CDR3 reads TGCGCCAGCAGCTCTCGGACAGGGGAGTACGACGAGCAGTACTTC. Amino acids: CASSSRTGEYDEQYF.

The chain uses TRBV5-1 and TRBJ2-4, with TRBD1 identical over 7 bases. V lost 4 bases, J lost 6 bases, and 10 bases stayed unmatched. This CDR3 is 15 amino acids long. CDR1 is SGHRS, CDR2 YFSETQ, per germline. The CDR3 DNA follows: TGCGCCAGCAGCCTAGATACAGGGGTATCAAACATTCAGTACTTC. It codes for CASSLDTGVSNIQYF.

The chain recombines TRBV28 with TRBJ2-3; TRBD1 matches at 11 bases. CDR1 MDHEN and CDR2 SYDVKM come from the germline V gene. With V trimmed by 5 bases and J by 1 base, 5 bases remained unmatched. CDR3 size: 16 residues. The CDR3 DNA reads as TGTGCCAGCAGTGAAACGGGACAGGGGGGCACAGATACGCAGTATTTT. Translating it yields CASSETGQGGTDTQYF. Supplemented by reference TRBV28 and TRBJ2-3, the full variable domain reads DVKVTQSSRYLVKRTGEKVFLECVQDMDHENMFWYRQDPGLGLRLIYFSYDVKMKEKGDIPEGYSVSREKKERFSLILESASTNQTSMYLCASSETGQGGTDTQYFGPGTRLTVL.

This clone has a count of ten or more. Other DNA sequences of this sample code for an identical CDR3. V gene TRBV28 combines with J gene TRBJ2-2, with 8 bases aligning to TRBD1. The V segment lost 9 bases and the J segment 6 bases; nucleotides outside the gene matches: 12. Looked up from germline, CDR1 is MDHEN and CDR2 is SYDVKM. CDR3 length: 15 residues. The CDR3 DNA is TGTGCCAGTATTGAAAGGACAGGGAAACCCGGGGAGCTGTTTTTT. Protein sequence: CASIERTGKPGELFF.

This rearrangement joins TRBV28 to TRBJ2-1; 8 bases fit TRBD2. From germline, CDR1 is MDHEN and CDR2 SYDVKM. The CDR3 has 15 residues. The trim removed 6 bases at V and 7 bases at J, leaving 11 bases unmatched. The CDR3 here is CASSPAGASENEQFF. In nucleotides, the CDR3 is TGTGCCAGCAGCCCAGCGGGAGCGTCGGAAAATGAGCAGTTCTTC. Combining the CDR3 with reference TRBV28 and TRBJ2-1 gives the whole variable domain DVKVTQSSRYLVKRTGEKVFLECVQDMDHENMFWYRQDPGLGLRLIYFSYDVKMKEKGDIPEGYSVSREKKERFSLILESASTNQTSMYLCASSPAGASENEQFFGPGTRLTVL.

This chain connects TRBV28 to TRBJ2-7; 7 bases are shared with TRBD2. The germline CDR1 and CDR2 sequences are MDHEN and SYDVKM. The CDR3 spans 12 residues. The ends lost 7 bases at V and 4 bases at J; junction bases unmatched: 4. CDR3 residues: CASTGGAYEQYF. CDR3 nucleotide sequence: TGTGCCAGCACGGGGGGTGCTTACGAGCAGTACTTC. The full variable domain, rest sourced from reference TRBV28 and TRBJ2-7, is DVKVTQSSRYLVKRTGEKVFLECVQDMDHENMFWYRQDPGLGLRLIYFSYDVKMKEKGDIPEGYSVSREKKERFSLILESASTNQTSMYLCASTGGAYEQYFGPGTRLTVT.

The chain is built from TRBV5-8 and TRBJ1-5, with a possible D match to TRBD1 (5 bases). Germline-derived CDR1 and CDR2 are SGHTS and YDEGEE. V lost 4 bases and J lost 2, with 19 bases in between. The CDR3 contains 17 residues. The CDR3 region is CASSGIVGASGNQPQHF. CDR3 in DNA: TGTGCCAGCAGCGGAATCGTCGGGGCGTCTGGCAATCAGCCCCAGCATTTT.

The chain employs TRBV27 and TRBJ2-3; 12 positions agree with TRBD2. V lost 0 bases to trimming and J lost 4 bases; unmatched junction nucleotides: 11. Germline lookup yields CDR1 MNHEY and CDR2 SMNVEV (reference sequence). The CDR3 consists of 19 residues. CDR3 DNA: TGTGCCAGCAGTTTATCCCCCCTAGCGGGAGGGCCAGTGGCAGATACGCAGTATTTT. Translated, it gives CASSLSPLAGGPVADTQYF.

The CDR3 sequence: CASGLGRRGDTQYF. Here the CDR3 DNA reads TGTGCCAGCGGGCTGGGGCGGCGGGGAGATACGCAGTATTTT. The rearrangement joins TRBV6-5 to TRBJ2-3, with D tentatively TRBD2 (6 bases). The V and J ends lost 8 bases and 5 bases respectively, with 17 bases between them. Germline V gene sequence: CDR1 MNHEY, CDR2 SVGAGI. The CDR3 loop spans 14 amino acids.

The chain uses TRBV5-1 and TRBJ2-7, with 10 positions matching TRBD1. CDR3 size: 14 residues. From germline, CDR1 is SGHRS and CDR2 YFSETQ. The junction had 6 bases not matched to a gene; V was cut back by 2 bases and J by 7 bases. The CDR3 DNA sequence: TGCGCCAGCAGCTTCCGACAGGGGGCGTCTGAGCAGTACTTC. Protein: CASSFRQGASEQYF.